This T cell receptor beta chain stems from a study of blood T cell repertoires in COVID-19. In the original analysis: Estimates of nucleated cell counts were drawn from the amplification of reference gene primers. Clones were sequenced by immunoSEQ multiplex PCR, and TCRdb holds only the in-frame ones, with some missing. That table furnishes V, J and clone size, whereas the DNA furnished D and trimming. The data show 120,000 or so clones, 88% seen once. This CDR3 spans 15 amino acids. The germline gives CDR1 SGHNT, CDR2 YYREEE (reference sequence). Trimming removed 0 bases at V and 0 bases at J, with 7 bases between.

This chain links TRBV5-4 with TRBJ1-5, with D perhaps TRBD1 (6 bases). This sequence originates from a man aged 50 to 60 with acute or convalescent COVID-19. The sequenced sample consisted of peripheral blood. CDR3 loop: CASSLGTDSNQPQHF. The CDR3 coding sequence is TGTGCCAGCAGCTTGGGGACAGATAGCAATCAGCCCCAGCATTTT.